The 12 T cell receptor beta chains below come from one sample, sequenced in a study of OX40 agonist ivuxolimab in advanced cancers. Clones were sequenced by immunoSEQ multiplex PCR, and TCRdb holds only the in-frame ones, with some missing. The sample records roughly 80,000 clones, more than 90% being singletons. The specimen comprised CD4+ or CD8+ T cells sorted from blood, sampled in a trial of the OX40 agonist ivuxolimab. The receptors here all came from an adult with an advanced solid tumor such as melanoma, head and neck, liver or kidney cancer.

The rearrangement joins TRBV4-1 to TRBJ1-2; TRBD1 matches at 9 bases. This CDR3 is 13 amino acids long. Germline V gives CDR1 MGHRA, CDR2 YSYEKL. The J segment lost 7 bases and the V segment lost 2 bases, leaving 2 bases of the junction unmatched. CDR3 sequence: CASSQTGGLGYTF. The CDR3 nucleotides read TGCGCCAGCAGCCAAACAGGGGGCCTTGGCTACACCTTC.

The chain uses TRBV28 and TRBJ2-2, with D possibly TRBD2 on 6 matching bases. The germline gives CDR1 MDHEN, CDR2 SYDVKM. The CDR3 contains 13 residues. The V gene lost 2 bases and the J gene lost 6 bases, with 7 bases spanning the gap. CDR3 bases: TGTGCCAGCAGTTTAAGGAGGGCCGGGGAGCTGTTTTTT. It codes for CASSLRRAGELFF.

The chain employs TRBV2 and TRBJ2-5, with 9 bases lining up with TRBD1. J was trimmed by 5 bases and V by 4 bases; bases with no gene match: 5. The CDR3 runs 14 residues. Germline V gives CDR1 SNHLY, CDR2 FYNNEI. CDR3 DNA sequence: TGTGCCAGCAGTGGGGACAGGGTGCCGGAGACCCAGTACTTC. It codes for CASSGDRVPETQYF.

This clone was seen only a few times. The CDR3 nucleotides are TGCGCCAGCAGCCAGGGGGACAGTAACACCGGGGAGCTGTTTTTT. It yields the protein CASSQGDSNTGELFF. This chain uses TRBV5-1 with TRBJ2-2; 7 positions agree with TRBD1. The CDR3 totals 15 residues. Germline trimming cut 4 bases from V and 2 bases from J; bases unmatched to any gene: 5. In germline, CDR1 is SGHRS, CDR2 YFSETQ.

This clone was picked up one time. The junction differs from germline at one of its ends, possibly a read error. J is TRBJ2-1 and V is TRBV6-6; tentatively, D is TRBD2 (7 bases). CDR1 MNHNY and CDR2 SVGAGI come from the germline V gene (reference sequence). The CDR3 covers 14 residues. The CDR3 coding sequence is TGTGCCAGCAGTTATTTGCCCCGGGGGGCTAGGGGGATCTTC. It encodes CASSYLPRGARGIF.

The chain recombines TRBV15 with TRBJ1-4; D is unclear. The CDR3 extends over 15 amino acids. V was pared by 3 bases and J by 2 bases, with 10 bases between. Germline CDR1 LNHNV, CDR2 YYDKDF (reference sequence). The CDR3 region has the DNA TGTGCCACCAGCAGGAAGACGTTTACTAATGAAAAACTGTTTTTT. This gives the protein CATSRKTFTNEKLFF.

The V gene is TRBV19, the J gene TRBJ2-7; maybe TRBD2 (6 bases). V gave up 1 base and J gave up 2 bases, with 15 bases separating them. The CDR3 extends over 16 amino acids. Germline assignment: CDR1 LNHDA and CDR2 SQIVND (reference sequence). This CDR3 is CASSIGPPPGAYEQYF. In DNA form, the CDR3 reads TGTGCCAGTAGTATAGGTCCCCCCCCGGGAGCCTACGAGCAGTACTTC.

The chain carries TRBV6-5 and TRBJ2-5, with unresolved D. Trimming removed 2 bases from V and 0 bases from J, with 7 bases in between. This CDR3 is built from 14 residues. Germline V gene lookup returns CDR1 MNHEY and CDR2 SVGAGI. The CDR3 loop is CASSYGRHQETQYF. Here the CDR3 DNA reads TGTGCCAGCAGTTACGGGCGCCACCAAGAGACCCAGTACTTC.

CDR3: CASSEGNEKNGYTF. In DNA form, the CDR3 reads TGTGCCAGCAGTGAAGGCAACGAGAAGAATGGCTACACCTTC. The J gene is TRBJ1-2, the V gene TRBV6-1; D uncertain. V lost 1 base and J 6 bases, leaving 12 bases between the germline ends. This CDR3 comprises 14 residues. Germline values: CDR1 MNHNS, CDR2 SASEGT.

This chain links TRBV28 with TRBJ2-7; tentatively, D is TRBD1 (5 bases). Per germline, CDR1 MDHEN and CDR2 SYDVKM. The CDR3 runs to 14 residues. V dropped 8 bases and J dropped 2 bases, with 16 bases sitting between them. The CDR3 nucleotides are TGTGCCAGCGCCCGCCAGGTGGGGCCCTACGAGCAGTACTTC. Translating it yields CASARQVGPYEQYF. Full variable domain (outside the CDR3, taken from reference TRBV28 and TRBJ2-7): DVKVTQSSRYLVKRTGEKVFLECVQDMDHENMFWYRQDPGLGLRLIYFSYDVKMKEKGDIPEGYSVSREKKERFSLILESASTNQTSMYLCASARQVGPYEQYFGPGTRLTVT.

V and J are TRBV4-3 and TRBJ1-2; D not resolved. The V end was cut by 2 bases, the J end by 1 base, with 5 bases between. The germline V gene encodes CDR1 LGHNA and CDR2 YSLEER. This CDR3 is built from 13 residues. This CDR3 is CASSQHFNYGYTF. The CDR3, as DNA: TGCGCCAGCAGCCAACACTTTAACTATGGCTACACCTTC.

This clone was seen only a few times. The chain has TRBV27 and TRBJ2-3; D ambiguous. CDR1 is MNHEY and CDR2 is SMNVEV in the germline V gene (reference sequence). The CDR3 has 11 residues. V lost 11 bases and J lost 0, with 6 bases in between. This CDR3 reads CAGTSTDTQYF. The DNA for the CDR3 is TGTGCCGGAACTAGCACAGATACGCAGTATTTT.